The 32 T cell receptor beta chains presented below share a single source sample, sequenced in a study of beta chain features in type 1 diabetes. TCRB transcripts that were expressed got sequenced, as all of the isolated RNA had been reverse transcribed. Profiling relied on immunoSEQ multiplex PCR, and the TCRdb table lists in-frame clones only, not all of them. The sample carries approximately 280,000 clones, approximately 15% recorded once. Broader study findings: Type 1 diabetes patients had moderately but significantly shorter TCRB CDR3s in all four CD4+ subsets.

For these TCRs, the target antigens are not known. The sample consisted of naive CD4+ T cells from blood. Source of these receptors: a man aged 18 to 29 with type 1 diabetes.

Regarding this clone: This specimen includes other DNA sequences encoding the same CDR3. The chain has TRBV7-2 and TRBJ2-7; 8 nucleotides align to TRBD1. The CDR3 totals 15 residues. J was trimmed by 0 bases and V by 5 bases; bases with no gene match: 6. CDR1 SGHTA and CDR2 FQGNSA come from the germline V gene. The CDR3 loop is CASSLRQGTSYEQYF. The CDR3 DNA follows: TGTGCCAGCAGCCTGAGACAGGGGACCTCCTACGAGCAGTACTTC. Full variable domain (outside the CDR3, taken from reference TRBV7-2 and TRBJ2-7): GAGVSQSPSNKVTEKGKDVELRCDPISGHTALYWYRQSLGQGLEFLIYFQGNSAPDKSGLPSDRFSAERTGGSVSTLTIQRTQQEDSAVYLCASSLRQGTSYEQYFGPGTRLTVT.

This clone was found a few times. The chain links TRBV2 to TRBJ2-4, with a weak D call TRBD2 (6 bases). Per the germline V gene, CDR1 is SNHLY and CDR2 is FYNNEI. The CDR3 length is 16 residues. CDR3 in DNA: TGTGCGAAGGGAGGTAGGGTGTTTGGAGCCAAAAACATTCAGTACTTC. It specifies CAKGGRVFGAKNIQYF.

The sample holds one count of this clone. The rearrangement joins TRBV20-1 to TRBJ1-6; D is uncertain. The germline CDR1 and CDR2 sequences are DFQATT and SNEGSKA (reference sequence). The V end lost 6 bases, the J end lost 8 bases, and 8 bases lay between the germline ends. The CDR3 runs 11 residues. For the CDR3, the DNA is TGCAGTGCCACTAGTCATTCACCCCTCCACTTT. Translation gives CSATSHSPLHF.

The V gene is TRBV15, the J gene TRBJ2-3, with 11 nucleotides matching TRBD2. The ends lost 4 bases at V and 2 bases at J; junction bases unmatched: 8. The germline gives CDR1 LNHNV, CDR2 YYDKDF (reference sequence). The CDR3 has 17 amino acids. The CDR3, as DNA: TGTGCCACCAGCAAGGCGGCTAGCGGGGGGCTCACAGATACGCAGTATTTT. Translation: CATSKAASGGLTDTQYF.

The rearrangement joins TRBV21-1 to TRBJ2-7; no check of the table's D call, TRBD2, against the DNA was made. TRBV21-1 is marked as a pseudogene. This CDR3 contains 16 residues. In DNA form, the CDR3 reads TGTGCCAGCAGCAACCTAGCCGTGGCTCCCTCCTACGAGCAGTACTTC. Encoded protein: CASSNLAVAPSYEQYF.

This clone has a handful of counts. The chain employs TRBV28 and TRBJ2-5; 7 nucleotides agree with TRBD1. V lost 4 bases and J lost 7; bases outside the gene matches: 9. This CDR3 spans 14 amino acids. Germline V lookup: CDR1 MDHEN, CDR2 SYDVKM. The CDR3 loop reads CASSWTGSLGTQYF. The DNA of the CDR3 is TGTGCCAGCAGTTGGACAGGTTCCCTCGGGACCCAGTACTTC. Based on the CDR3 plus reference TRBV28 and TRBJ2-5, the full variable domain is DVKVTQSSRYLVKRTGEKVFLECVQDMDHENMFWYRQDPGLGLRLIYFSYDVKMKEKGDIPEGYSVSREKKERFSLILESASTNQTSMYLCASSWTGSLGTQYFGPGTRLLVL.

Remarks on this clone: Other nucleotide sequences from this sample produce the same CDR3. The chain carries TRBV19 and TRBJ1-5, with a possible D match to TRBD1 (6 bases). The CDR3 length is 14 residues. The V end was cut by 5 bases, the J end by 3 bases, with 11 bases between. The germline V gene has CDR1 LNHDA and CDR2 SQIVND (reference sequence). CDR3 amino acids: CASSRQGTNQPQHF. The CDR3 DNA is TGTGCCAGTAGTCGGCAGGGGACCAATCAGCCCCAGCATTTT.

Only a few counts were recorded for this clone. The V and J genes are TRBV4-1 and TRBJ2-7; D is possibly TRBD1 (5 bases). Trimming stripped 0 bases from V and 5 bases from J, with 11 bases between. The CDR3 is 14 residues long. From germline, CDR1 is MGHRA and CDR2 YSYEKL. The chain's CDR3 is CASSQEHRMDEQYF. CDR3 DNA: TGCGCCAGCAGCCAAGAACACAGGATGGACGAGCAGTACTTC.

The genes are TRBV5-4 and TRBJ2-6; no clear D. V was pared by 1 base and J by 4 bases, with 6 bases between. Per germline, CDR1 SGHNT and CDR2 YYREEE (reference sequence). The CDR3 is 14 amino acids. This chain's CDR3 is CASSLSKGANVLTF. The CDR3 bases are TGTGCCAGCAGCTTGTCTAAAGGGGCCAACGTCCTGACTTTC.

The J gene is TRBJ1-4, the V gene TRBV2; 8 nucleotides match TRBD1. Germline loops: CDR1 SNHLY, CDR2 FYNNEI. This CDR3 contains 14 residues. The V gene end was trimmed by 5 bases and the J gene end by 8 bases; junction bases not matched to a gene: 7. The CDR3 DNA sequence: TGTGCCAGCAGTCCTCAGGGGGCATTGGAAAAACTGTTTTTT. It yields the protein CASSPQGALEKLFF.

The chain uses TRBV5-1 and TRBJ2-1; tentative D call: TRBD1 (5 bases). V lost 0 bases, J lost 6 bases, and 10 bases lay in between. Germline CDR1 SGHRS, CDR2 YFSETQ. The CDR3 covers 14 residues. CDR3 sequence (DNA): TGCGCCAGCAGCTTGGCACAGGAAACCAATGAGCAGTTCTTC. Protein product: CASSLAQETNEQFF.

In this sample, this clone turned up a few times. The genes are TRBV4-1 and TRBJ2-7, with 7 bases aligning to TRBD1. With V trimmed by 4 bases and J by 1 base, 4 bases remained unmatched. Germline-derived CDR1 and CDR2 are MGHRA and YSYEKL. The CDR3 is 14 residues long. This chain's CDR3 is CASSLNRGSYEQYF. In nucleotides, the CDR3 is TGCGCCAGCAGCCTAAACAGGGGATCCTACGAGCAGTACTTC.

This clone has just a few counts. The chain is built from TRBV20-1 and TRBJ2-5; D is ambiguous. Trimming pared 4 bases from V and 5 bases from J, leaving 8 bases between. Germline CDR1 reads DFQATT; CDR2 reads SNEGSKA (reference sequence). The CDR3 extends over 11 amino acids. CDR3 DNA: TGCAGTGCTATCTCCGGGGAGACCCAGTACTTC. Translated: CSAISGETQYF.

This clone showed up just a few times. The CDR3 DNA is TGTGCCAGCAGTTTCGACAGGGGTATAACTGAAGCTTTCTTT. Translating it yields CASSFDRGITEAFF. J is TRBJ1-1 and V is TRBV27; 8 bases map to TRBD1. Germline V lookup: CDR1 MNHEY, CDR2 SMNVEV (reference sequence). CDR3 size: 14 residues. Trimming cost V 3 bases and J 5 bases; bases outside gene matches: 5.

This clone was detected a few times. This chain connects TRBV28 to TRBJ2-7; TRBD2 agrees at 7 bases. V dropped 3 bases and J dropped 0; count of bases not matched to a gene: 5. The CDR3 runs to 15 residues. Germline V lookup: CDR1 MDHEN, CDR2 SYDVKM. In nucleotides, the CDR3 is TGTGCCAGCAGTTTGACTAGCCGAAGCTCCTACGAGCAGTACTTC. It codes for CASSLTSRSSYEQYF.

The chain uses TRBV11-2 and TRBJ2-5; D gene unclear. The CDR3 has 14 amino acids. Germline-derived CDR1 and CDR2 are SGHAT and FQNNGV. With 3 bases removed from V and 1 base from J, the gap between germline ends came to 9 bases. DNA of the CDR3: TGTGCCAGCAGCTTTCTAGTCTCCCAAGAGACCCAGTACTTC. It translates to CASSFLVSQETQYF.

V gene TRBV6-5 combines with J gene TRBJ2-7; D possibly corresponds to TRBD2 (6 bases). Germline CDR1 and CDR2: MNHEY and SVGAGI. Trimming took off 2 bases at V and 4 bases at J, with 15 bases between the two ends. This CDR3 has 15 residues. CDR3 in DNA: TGTGCCAGCAGTTACGGGGGGACCGTACCGTACGAGCAGTACTTC. Protein: CASSYGGTVPYEQYF.

This clone was counted a few times. The gene calls are TRBV2 and TRBJ2-3; a weak D match, TRBD2 (5 bases). The V gene lost 5 bases and the J gene lost 13 bases, with 13 bases spanning the gap. The germline V gene has CDR1 SNHLY and CDR2 FYNNEI. CDR3 length equals 11 residues. The CDR3 DNA follows: TGTGCCAGCAGTTTATTACGGGGAGAGTATTTT. Translation gives CASSLLRGEYF.

This clone was recorded a few times. The gene calls are TRBV6-5 and TRBJ1-1; D unclear. CDR1 is MNHEY and CDR2 is SVGAGI in the germline V gene. Trimming pared 5 bases from V and 0 bases from J, leaving 7 bases between. The CDR3 runs to 13 residues. The chain's CDR3 is CASSHQMNTEAFF. The CDR3 region has the DNA TGTGCCAGCAGTCATCAAATGAACACTGAAGCTTTCTTT.

This chain uses TRBV7-9 with TRBJ2-1, with D unclear. The CDR3 is made up of 17 amino acids. V lost 5 bases, J lost 0 bases, and 17 bases lay in between. Germline V CDR1 and CDR2: SEHNR, FQNEAQ (reference sequence). Here the CDR3 reads CASSPSPGRSSYNEQFF. The CDR3 bases are TGTGCCAGCAGCCCCAGCCCCGGTAGGAGCTCCTACAATGAGCAGTTCTTC.

The chain combines TRBV7-9 with TRBJ1-3; D unclear. The germline V gene has CDR1 SEHNR and CDR2 FQNEAQ (reference sequence). This CDR3 has 16 amino acids. Trimming shortened V by 0 bases and J by 2 bases, and 11 bases separated the two germline ends. As DNA, the CDR3 is TGTGCCAGCAGCTTAGCGCTTATCGACACTGGAAACACCATATATTTT. It encodes CASSLALIDTGNTIYF.

The chain combines TRBV19 with TRBJ1-1; D is unclear. Germline values: CDR1 LNHDA, CDR2 SQIVND (reference sequence). Trimming stripped 3 bases from V and 3 bases from J, with 5 bases between. The CDR3 consists of 12 residues. The CDR3 region has the DNA TGTGCCAGTAGTATCCGTGACACTGAAGCTTTCTTT. It is translated as CASSIRDTEAFF. Complete variable domain (other parts from reference TRBV19 and TRBJ1-1): DGGITQSPKYLFRKEGQNVTLSCEQNLNHDAMYWYRQDPGQGLRLIYYSQIVNDFQKGDIAEGYSVSREKKESFPLTVTSAQKNPTAFYLCASSIRDTEAFFGQGTRLTVV.

V and J are TRBV5-4 and TRBJ2-1, with 11 nucleotides matching TRBD2. Germline V gives CDR1 SGHNT, CDR2 YYREEE (reference sequence). J was trimmed by 3 bases and V by 4 bases; bases with no gene match: 12. This CDR3 has 18 residues. CDR3 DNA sequence: TGTGCCAGCAGCCTACCTCTTGTGACTAGCGGGGTCTACAATGAGCAGTTCTTC. Translated, it gives CASSLPLVTSGVYNEQFF.

This chain uses TRBV19 with TRBJ2-1, with 11 bases that match TRBD2. Germline V gives CDR1 LNHDA, CDR2 SQIVND (reference sequence). This CDR3 comprises 17 residues. The junction had 13 bases not matched to a gene; V was cut back by 7 bases and J by 5 bases. CDR3 coding DNA: TGTGCCAGTATGGGAGTAATAGCGGGAGGGAATCACAATGAGCAGTTCTTC. Protein product: CASMGVIAGGNHNEQFF.

The chain links TRBV10-2 to TRBJ1-3, with 7 bases that match TRBD1. V lost 4 bases, J lost 0 bases, and 3 bases stayed unmatched. This CDR3 spans 15 amino acids. Germline V gene sequence: CDR1 WSHSY, CDR2 SAAADI. This CDR3 is CASSGTGSSGNTIYF. The CDR3, as DNA: TGCGCCAGCAGTGGGACAGGCAGCTCTGGAAACACCATATATTTT.

The table lists this clone with a few counts. The V call is TRBV10-2, the J call TRBJ2-7, with 9 bases identical to TRBD1. V lost 10 bases and J lost 7; bases outside the gene matches: 17. The CDR3 is 15 amino acids. CDR1 is WSHSY, CDR2 SAAADI, per germline. The CDR3 DNA follows: TGCGCCACCCTGGGTACAGGGGGCCCCCCGGGGGAGCAGTACTTC. Amino acids: CATLGTGGPPGEQYF.

This clone has just a few counts. This chain connects TRBV2 to TRBJ2-7; TRBD2 aligns across 10 bases. After removal of 6 bases from V and 2 bases from J, the junction contained 4 bases not matched to a gene. There are 14 residues in the CDR3. The germline CDR1 and CDR2 sequences are SNHLY and FYNNEI. For the CDR3, the DNA is TGTGCCAGCAGCCCTAGCGGGGGAGCCTACGAGCAGTACTTC. This gives the protein CASSPSGGAYEQYF.

A few counts support this clone. The genes are TRBV2 and TRBJ1-2, with D perhaps TRBD1 (5 bases). With 10 bases removed from V and 2 bases from J, the gap between germline ends came to 11 bases. The length of the CDR3 is 12 residues. Germline-derived CDR1 and CDR2 are SNHLY and FYNNEI. In DNA, the CDR3 is TGTGCCATCCAGACAGAAAACTATGGCTACACCTTC. Residues: CAIQTENYGYTF.

This clone showed up just a few times. The chain has TRBV6-6 and TRBJ2-3; 7 bases align to TRBD1. The CDR3 length is 14 residues. Trimming removed 6 bases from V and 4 bases from J; junction bases left unmatched: 7. Germline assignment: CDR1 MNHNY and CDR2 SVGAGI (reference sequence). In DNA form, the CDR3 reads TGTGCCAGCAGCCTTGACAGGGATGCAGATACGCAGTATTTT. Translating it yields CASSLDRDADTQYF.

The sample holds one count of this clone. The genes are TRBV11-2 and TRBJ1-1, with no clear D. V was pared by 8 bases and J by 3 bases, with 7 bases between. The CDR3 length is 11 residues. In germline, CDR1 is SGHAT, CDR2 FQNNGV. For the CDR3, the DNA is TGTGCCAGCGGTCGGGACACTGAAGCTTTCTTT. Translated, it gives CASGRDTEAFF. The variable domain in full, completed from reference TRBV11-2 and TRBJ1-1, reads EAGVAQSPRYKIIEKRQSVAFWCNPISGHATLYWYQQILGQGPKLLIQFQNNGVVDDSQLPKDRFSAERLKGVDSTLKIQPAKLEDSAVYLCASGRDTEAFFGQGTRLTVV.

This clone was seen a few times. This sequence joins TRBV5-4 and TRBJ2-7; no clear D gene. Germline values: CDR1 SGHNT, CDR2 YYREEE (reference sequence). Trimming removed 0 bases at V and 1 base at J, with 8 bases between. The CDR3 sequence is 14 residues long. The CDR3 coding sequence is TGTGCCAGCAGCTTGGGTCAGGCATCCTACGAGCAGTACTTC. This sequence encodes CASSLGQASYEQYF.

V is TRBV9 and J is TRBJ2-7, with D hard to call. Looked up from germline, CDR1 is SGDLS and CDR2 is YYNGEE. This CDR3 region has 14 residues. V lost 3 bases and J 2 bases, leaving 12 bases between the germline ends. The CDR3 DNA reads TGTGCCAGCAGCGCACCCGACTCACCCTACGAGCAGTACTTC. Translating it yields CASSAPDSPYEQYF.